This TCR beta chain was sequenced in a study of post-analysis software for immune sequencing data. The overall study: Relapsing-remitting, secondary progressive and progressive-relapsing multiple sclerosis were all included among the disease courses.

Study-level findings and limits: The five TRBV segments detected at higher frequency in patients than in controls included TRBV5-6, TRBV5-1 and TRBV20-1.

The length of the CDR3 is 16 residues. Germline assignment: CDR1 MNHEY and CDR2 SVGAGI. V lost 5 bases, J lost 4 bases, and 10 bases stayed unmatched. Built from TCR beta cDNA, the libraries had unique molecular identifiers in them. MiXCR, run by TCRdb on the PCR reads, gives a single entry per CDR3 protein. The table shows about 500,000 distinct CDR3 sequences, with less than 45% occurring only once. This clonotype showed up many times. The antigen remains undetermined. The TCR originated in a girl aged 10 to 17 with multiple sclerosis. V usage is TRBV6-5 and J usage is TRBJ2-3; TRBD1 matches at 9 bases. The material sequenced was blood. The CDR3 sequence is CASSSLGTGRADTQYF. The DNA for the CDR3 is TGTGCCAGCAGTAGCCTCGGGACAGGGAGGGCAGATACGCAGTATTTT.